Below, 6 T cell receptor beta chains from the same sample are listed, as sequenced in a study of siplizumab effects on memory and regulatory T cells. Profiled with immunoSEQ multiplex PCR; TCRdb holds only in-frame clones, not every one. The repertoire holds some 120,000 clones, with around 93% as singletons. What was sequenced was non-Treg CD4+ T cells sorted from blood. These receptors were collected from a human donor in good health.

The gene calls are TRBV30 and TRBJ1-1; no definite D call. V was pared by 2 bases and J by 4 bases, with 5 bases between. The CDR3 sequence is 11 residues long. Germline CDR1 reads GTSNPN; CDR2 reads SVGIG (reference sequence). CDR3 protein: CAWSRSTEAFF. DNA for the CDR3: TGTGCCTGGAGTCGGAGCACTGAAGCTTTCTTT.

J is TRBJ2-7 and V is TRBV7-9; D is possibly TRBD1 or TRBD2 (6 bases each). Germline V lookup: CDR1 SEHNR, CDR2 FQNEAQ (reference sequence). With 5 bases removed from V and 3 bases from J, the gap between germline ends came to 20 bases. This CDR3 contains 16 residues. Written as DNA, the CDR3 is TGTGCCAGCAGCAAGGGGGGCGGAGGGAAAGACTACGAGCAGTACTTC. It yields the protein CASSKGGGGKDYEQYF.

The V gene is TRBV29-1, the J gene TRBJ1-2, with D possibly TRBD1 on 5 matching bases. Trimming cost V 5 bases and J 6 bases, with 10 bases left between them. Germline values: CDR1 SQVTM, CDR2 ANQGSEA. The CDR3 sequence is 11 residues long. Here the CDR3 reads CSVCDSHGYTF. For the CDR3, the DNA is TGCAGCGTTTGTGACAGTCATGGCTACACCTTC.

This clone was recorded only once. V gene TRBV5-1 combines with J gene TRBJ2-7; TRBD2 is a possible D gene (5 bases). The CDR3 has 14 residues. V was clipped by 4 bases and J by 2 bases, with 13 bases between them. Germline V gene sequence: CDR1 SGHRS, CDR2 YFSETQ. The chain's CDR3 is CASSPLDGAYEQYF. The CDR3 coding sequence is TGCGCCAGCAGCCCACTGGACGGGGCCTACGAGCAGTACTTC.

This sequence joins TRBV9 and TRBJ1-5; unclear D gene. This CDR3 has 15 amino acids. V was pared by 0 bases and J by 4 bases, with 11 bases between. CDR1 SGDLS and CDR2 YYNGEE come from the germline V gene. Written as DNA, the CDR3 is TGTGCCAGCAGCGTAGACGGGTATGGAAATCAGCCCCAGCATTTT. Its protein product is CASSVDGYGNQPQHF.

The chain is built from TRBV5-1 and TRBJ2-3; D may be TRBD1 or TRBD2 (5 bases each). The CDR3 contains 15 residues. V lost 3 bases and J lost 0, with 11 bases in between. Germline loops: CDR1 SGHRS, CDR2 YFSETQ. In DNA, the CDR3 is TGCGCCAGCAGCTATACCGGGACCAGCACAGATACGCAGTATTTT. It specifies CASSYTGTSTDTQYF. Full variable domain (missing parts from reference TRBV5-1 and TRBJ2-3): KAGVTQTPRYLIKTRGQQVTLSCSPISGHRSVSWYQQTPGQGLQFLFEYFSETQRNKGNFPGRFSGRQFSNSRSEMNVSTLELGDSALYLCASSYTGTSTDTQYFGPGTRLTVL.